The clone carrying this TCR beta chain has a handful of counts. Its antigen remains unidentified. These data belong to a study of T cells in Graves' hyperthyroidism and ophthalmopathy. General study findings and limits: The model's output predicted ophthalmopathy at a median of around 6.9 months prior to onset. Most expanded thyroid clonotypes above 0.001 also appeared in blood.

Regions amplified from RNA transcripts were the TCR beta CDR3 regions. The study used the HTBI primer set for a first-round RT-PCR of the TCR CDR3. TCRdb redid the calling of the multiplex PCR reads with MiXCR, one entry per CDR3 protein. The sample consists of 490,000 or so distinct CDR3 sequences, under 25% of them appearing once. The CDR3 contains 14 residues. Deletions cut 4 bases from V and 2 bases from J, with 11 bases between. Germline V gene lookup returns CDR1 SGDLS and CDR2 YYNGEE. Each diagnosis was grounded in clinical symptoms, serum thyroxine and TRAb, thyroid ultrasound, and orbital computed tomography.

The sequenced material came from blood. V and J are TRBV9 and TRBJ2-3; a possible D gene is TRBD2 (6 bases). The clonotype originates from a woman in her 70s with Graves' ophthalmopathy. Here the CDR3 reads CASSRDLHTDTQYF. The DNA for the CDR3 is TGTGCCAGCAGCAGGGACTTACACACAGATACGCAGTATTTT.